This is a list of T cell receptor beta chains from one sample in a study of neoadjuvant anti-PD-1 for oral cavity cancer. Assay used: immunoSEQ multiplex PCR; TCRdb lists only in-frame clones, some missing. The sample has some 15,000 clones, 65% to 75% seen once. Sequenced here: PBMCs, sampled before nivolumab (anti-PD-1) treatment. These TCRs come from a person between 40 and 85 years old with oral cavity squamous cell carcinoma. The CDR3 runs from the conserved cysteine through the conserved F or W. D genes are given only for firm matches. Clone size is shown for a subset of rows, as once, few, many or a class of expanded clone.

TRBV14	NA	NA	TRBJ1-1	CASRPAPLLNTEAFF	TGTGCCAGCAGACCTGCCCCATTATTGAACACTGAAGCTTTCTTT
TRBV6-4	NA	NA	TRBJ1-2	CASSAQGGYGYTF	TGTGCCAGCAGTGCACAGGGCGGCTATGGCTACACCTTC
TRBV5-5	NA	NA	TRBJ1-5	CASSAYGASNQPQHF	TGTGCCAGCAGCGCCTACGGGGCCTCCAATCAGCCCCAGCATTTT
TRBV9	NA	NA	TRBJ2-4	CASSVAGAAKNIQYF	TGTGCCAGCAGCGTAGCAGGGGCGGCCAAAAACATTCAGTACTTC
TRBV5-4	NA	TRBD2	TRBJ2-7	CASSLDPSGSGYEQYF	TGTGCCAGCAGCTTGGATCCTAGCGGGAGTGGCTACGAGCAGTACTTC
TRBV30	NA	NA	TRBJ1-1	CAWRRGASTEAFF	TGTGCCTGGAGGAGGGGCGCCAGTACTGAAGCTTTCTTT
TRBV25-1	NA	TRBD2	TRBJ2-7	CASSGLAAYEQYF	TGTGCCAGCTCGGGACTAGCGGCTTACGAGCAGTACTTC
TRBV30	NA	TRBD1	TRBJ2-5	CAWSWVRGLGETQYF	TGTGCCTGGAGTTGGGTCAGGGGGCTTGGTGAGACCCAGTACTTC
TRBV7-9	few	NA	TRBJ2-3	CASSPRGAGGADTQYF	TGTGCCAGCAGCCCCCGTGGGGCTGGCGGAGCAGATACGCAGTATTTT
TRBV9	NA	NA	TRBJ1-3	CASSVSAGYSGNTIYF	TGTGCCAGCAGCGTATCGGCAGGGTACTCTGGAAACACCATATATTTT
TRBV27	once	NA	TRBJ1-1	CASSLEGLNTEAFF	TGTGCCAGCAGTTTAGAAGGCCTGAACACTGAAGCTTTCTTT
TRBV5-8	NA	NA	TRBJ1-5	CASSSGLNQPQHF	TGTGCCAGCAGCTCGGGGCTTAATCAGCCCCAGCATTTT
TRBV7-7	NA	NA	TRBJ2-1	CASSAGSGRTNEQFF	TGTGCTAGCAGCGCCGGGAGCGGTAGGACGAATGAGCAGTTCTTC
TRBV7-9	NA	NA	TRBJ1-1	CASSLNPRLMTTEAFF	TGTGCCAGCAGCTTAAACCCTCGACTGATGACCACTGAAGCTTTCTTT